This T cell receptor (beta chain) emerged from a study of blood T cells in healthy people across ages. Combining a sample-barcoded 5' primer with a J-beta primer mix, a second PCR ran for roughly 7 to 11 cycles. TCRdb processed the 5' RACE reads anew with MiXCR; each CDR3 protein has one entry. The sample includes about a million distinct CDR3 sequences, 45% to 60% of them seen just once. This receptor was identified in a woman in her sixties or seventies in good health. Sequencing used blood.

The CDR3 region is CSARDPLAGGSYEQYF. CDR3 bases: TGCAGTGCTAGAGATCCGCTTGCGGGAGGGTCCTACGAGCAGTACTTC. J is TRBJ2-7 and V is TRBV20-1, with 9 bases aligning to TRBD2. CDR1 and CDR2 from the germline V gene are DFQATT and SNEGSKA (reference sequence). This CDR3 has 16 residues. Trimming removed 0 bases from V and 1 base from J; junction bases left unmatched: 7.